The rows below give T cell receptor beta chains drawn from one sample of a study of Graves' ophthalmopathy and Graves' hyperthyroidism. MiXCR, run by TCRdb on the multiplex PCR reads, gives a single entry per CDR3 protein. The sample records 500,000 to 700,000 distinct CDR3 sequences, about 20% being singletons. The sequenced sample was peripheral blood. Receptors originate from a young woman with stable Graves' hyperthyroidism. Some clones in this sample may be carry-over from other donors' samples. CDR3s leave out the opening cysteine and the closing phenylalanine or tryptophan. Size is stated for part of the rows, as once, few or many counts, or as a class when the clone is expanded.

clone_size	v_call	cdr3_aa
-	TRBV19	ASSSQVGTHEAF
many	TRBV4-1	ASSQYGLSGNTIY
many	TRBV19	ASSVQGSSPLH
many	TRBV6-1	ASSGDLTPEAF
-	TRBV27	ASSLRGGLYNEQY
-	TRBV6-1	ASSQDRAQGEAF
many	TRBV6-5	ASSYAGQPNTEAF
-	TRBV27	ASGPARVEAF
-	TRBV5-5	ASSTAVFVGYGYT
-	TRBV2	ASMDGRAQY
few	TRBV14	ASSQLRDTLTGELF
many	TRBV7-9	ASSQPGQGETQY
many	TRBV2	ASTTSPYTEAF
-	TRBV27	ASSPHPGLAGAPSYEQY
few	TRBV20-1	SARTGSTEAF
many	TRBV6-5	ASSSVTSGAIGTKNIQY
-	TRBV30	AWSVDRRAF
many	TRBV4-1	ASSQDFGDSNQPQH
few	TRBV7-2	ASSLQGLGNTEAF
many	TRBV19	ASNDGDQPQH
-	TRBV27	ASSPLAGGLGEQY
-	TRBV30	AWTQNTDTQY
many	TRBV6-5	ASSYSRAYEQY
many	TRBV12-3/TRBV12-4	ASSRPGVSNQPQH
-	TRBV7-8	ASSLGLITGELF
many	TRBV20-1	SARDLRGSNTEAF
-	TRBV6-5	ASSYSGGNMYQETQY
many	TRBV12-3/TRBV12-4	ASSALGTLDYEQY
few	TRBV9	ASSIGTSGSPGELF
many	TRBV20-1	TAAGLEFYEQY
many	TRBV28	ASRRKRGSYEQY
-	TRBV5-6	ASSLVGAGGRDQY
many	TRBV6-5	ASRTSGVQETQY
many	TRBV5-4	ASSSQRGTQY
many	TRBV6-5	ASSYDGRARYEQY
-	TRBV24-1	ATSDPANTGELF
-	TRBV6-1	ASRTAGNTEAF
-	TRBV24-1	ATSDARNTEAF
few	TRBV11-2	ASSPTLAGTSTDTQY
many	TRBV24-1	ATSEPDRGQRNTEAF
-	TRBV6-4	ASSDQPGASYGYT
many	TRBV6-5	ASSSNRVSRSNQPQH
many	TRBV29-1	SVVGLTEAF
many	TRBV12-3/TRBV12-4	ASSFSWTGFTEAF
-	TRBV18	ASSDRVGNQPQH
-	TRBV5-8	ASSVRSYNSPLH
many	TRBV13	ASSFSAVIEAF
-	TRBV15	ATSSQLTGTSEQY
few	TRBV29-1	SVALQETQY
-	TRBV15	ATLRQGSGGELF
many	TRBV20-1	SAIGDHLGGLSNYGYT
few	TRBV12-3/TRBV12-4	ASSLTGRAF
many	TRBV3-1	ASSPVGTRTPLH
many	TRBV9	ASSAPEAGEGTGELF
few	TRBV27	ASSLSVTGGPEAF
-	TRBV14	ASSPPVSGNTIY
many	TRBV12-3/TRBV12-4	ASSLLNSYEQY
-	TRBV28	ASSFELGTGELF
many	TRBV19	ASSRQTNNSPLH